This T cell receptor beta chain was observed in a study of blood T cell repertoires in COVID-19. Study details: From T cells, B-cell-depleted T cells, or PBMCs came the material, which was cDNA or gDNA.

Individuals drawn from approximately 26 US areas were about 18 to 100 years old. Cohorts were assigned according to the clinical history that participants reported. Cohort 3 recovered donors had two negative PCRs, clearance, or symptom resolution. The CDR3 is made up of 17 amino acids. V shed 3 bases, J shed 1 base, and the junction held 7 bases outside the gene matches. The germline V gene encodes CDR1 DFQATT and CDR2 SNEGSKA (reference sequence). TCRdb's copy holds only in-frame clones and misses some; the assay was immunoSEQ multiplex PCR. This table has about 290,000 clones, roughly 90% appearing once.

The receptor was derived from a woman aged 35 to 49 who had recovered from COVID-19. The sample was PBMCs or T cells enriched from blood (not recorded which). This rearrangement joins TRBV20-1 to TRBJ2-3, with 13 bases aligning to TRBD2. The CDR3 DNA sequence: TGCAGTGCTAGTGGGACTAGCGGGATCGGGGGCACAGATACGCAGTATTTT. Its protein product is CSASGTSGIGGTDTQYF.